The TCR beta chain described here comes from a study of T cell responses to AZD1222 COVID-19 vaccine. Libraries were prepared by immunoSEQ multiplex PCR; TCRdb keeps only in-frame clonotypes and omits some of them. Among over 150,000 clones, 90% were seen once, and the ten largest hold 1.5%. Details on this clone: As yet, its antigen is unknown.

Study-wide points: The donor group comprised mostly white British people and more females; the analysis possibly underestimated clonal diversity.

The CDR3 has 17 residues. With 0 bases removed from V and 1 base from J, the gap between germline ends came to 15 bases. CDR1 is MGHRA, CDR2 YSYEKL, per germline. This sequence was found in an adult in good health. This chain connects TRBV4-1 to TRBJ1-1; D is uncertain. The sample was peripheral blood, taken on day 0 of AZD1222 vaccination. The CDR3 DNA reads TGCGCCAGCAGCCAAGACGGAGGACGACCCGGGAACACTGAAGCTTTCTTT. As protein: CASSQDGGRPGNTEAFF.